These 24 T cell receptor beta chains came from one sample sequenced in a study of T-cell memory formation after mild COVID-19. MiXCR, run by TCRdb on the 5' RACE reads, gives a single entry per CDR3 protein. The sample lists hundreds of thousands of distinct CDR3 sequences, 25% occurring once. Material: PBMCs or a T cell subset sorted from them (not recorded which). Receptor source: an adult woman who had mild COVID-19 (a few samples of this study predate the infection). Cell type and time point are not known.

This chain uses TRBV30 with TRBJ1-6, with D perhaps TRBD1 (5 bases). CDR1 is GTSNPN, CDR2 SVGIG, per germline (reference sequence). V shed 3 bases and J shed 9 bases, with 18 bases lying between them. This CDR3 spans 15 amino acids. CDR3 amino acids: CAWSRRGIGASPLHF. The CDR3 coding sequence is TGTGCCTGGAGCCGCCGGGGGATAGGGGCTTCACCCCTCCACTTT.

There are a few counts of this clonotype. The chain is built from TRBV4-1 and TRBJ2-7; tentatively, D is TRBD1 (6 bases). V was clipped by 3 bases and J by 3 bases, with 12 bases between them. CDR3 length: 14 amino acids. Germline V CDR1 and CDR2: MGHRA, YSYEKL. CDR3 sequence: CASSQGAGGYEQYF. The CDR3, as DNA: TGCGCCAGCAGCCAGGGGGCGGGCGGCTACGAGCAGTACTTC.

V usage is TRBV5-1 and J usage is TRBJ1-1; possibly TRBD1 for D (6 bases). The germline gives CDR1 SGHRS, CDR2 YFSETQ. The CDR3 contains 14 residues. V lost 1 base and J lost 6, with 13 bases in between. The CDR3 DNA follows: TGCGCCAGCAGCTTGCAGGGGTCTCAATCTGAAGCTTTCTTT. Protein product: CASSLQGSQSEAFF.

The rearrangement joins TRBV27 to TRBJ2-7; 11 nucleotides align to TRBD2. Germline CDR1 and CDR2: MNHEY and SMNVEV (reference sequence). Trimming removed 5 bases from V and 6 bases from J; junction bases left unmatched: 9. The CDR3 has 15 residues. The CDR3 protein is CASSATSGRVPEQYF. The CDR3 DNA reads TGTGCCAGCAGTGCAACTAGCGGGAGAGTTCCCGAGCAGTACTTC.

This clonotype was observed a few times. The DNA for the CDR3 is TGCGCCAGCAGCTTGGCGTACGGCAGACACACAGATACGCAGTATTTT. The encoded protein is CASSLAYGRHTDTQYF. The gene calls are TRBV5-1 and TRBJ2-3; D is uncertain. This CDR3 has 16 residues. V gave up 0 bases and J gave up 2 bases, with 13 bases separating them. Germline V lookup: CDR1 SGHRS, CDR2 YFSETQ.

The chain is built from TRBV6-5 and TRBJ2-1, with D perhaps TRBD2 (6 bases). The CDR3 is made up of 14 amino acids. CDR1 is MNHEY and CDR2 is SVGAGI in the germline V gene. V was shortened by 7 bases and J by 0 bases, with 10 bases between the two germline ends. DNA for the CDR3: TGTGCCAGCACAGGGAGGAGCTCCTACAATGAGCAGTTCTTC. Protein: CASTGRSSYNEQFF.

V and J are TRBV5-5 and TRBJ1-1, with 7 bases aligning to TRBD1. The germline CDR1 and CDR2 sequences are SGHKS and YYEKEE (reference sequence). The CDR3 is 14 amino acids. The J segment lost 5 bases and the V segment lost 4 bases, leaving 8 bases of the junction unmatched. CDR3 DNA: TGTGCCAGCAGCGATCTACAGGGGTTGACTGAAGCTTTCTTT. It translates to CASSDLQGLTEAFF.

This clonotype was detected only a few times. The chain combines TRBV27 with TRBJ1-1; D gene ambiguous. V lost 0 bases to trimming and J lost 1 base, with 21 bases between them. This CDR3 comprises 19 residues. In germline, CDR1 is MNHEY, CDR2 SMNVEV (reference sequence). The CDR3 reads CASSLSIIRLSYKNTEAFF. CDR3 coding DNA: TGTGCCAGCAGTTTATCCATTATTAGGTTAAGCTACAAGAACACTGAAGCTTTCTTT.

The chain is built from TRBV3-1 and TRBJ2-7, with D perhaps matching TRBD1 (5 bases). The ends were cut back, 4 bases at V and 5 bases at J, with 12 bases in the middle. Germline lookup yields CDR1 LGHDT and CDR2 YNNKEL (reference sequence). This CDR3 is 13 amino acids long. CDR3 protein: CASSRLQVNEQYF. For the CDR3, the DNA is TGTGCCAGCAGCCGCCTACAGGTAAACGAGCAGTACTTC.

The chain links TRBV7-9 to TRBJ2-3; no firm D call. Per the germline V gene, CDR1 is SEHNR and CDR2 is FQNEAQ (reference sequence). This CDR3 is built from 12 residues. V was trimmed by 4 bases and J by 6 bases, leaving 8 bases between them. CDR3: CASSYPRDTQYF. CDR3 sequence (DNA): TGTGCCAGCAGCTACCCCAGGGATACGCAGTATTTT.

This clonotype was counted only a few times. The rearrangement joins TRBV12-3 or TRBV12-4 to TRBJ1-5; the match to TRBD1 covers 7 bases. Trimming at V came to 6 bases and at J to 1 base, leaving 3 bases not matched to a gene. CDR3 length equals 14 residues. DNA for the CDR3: TGTGCCAGCAGCCAGGGGGGGAGCAATCAGCCCCAGCATTTT. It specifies CASSQGGSNQPQHF.

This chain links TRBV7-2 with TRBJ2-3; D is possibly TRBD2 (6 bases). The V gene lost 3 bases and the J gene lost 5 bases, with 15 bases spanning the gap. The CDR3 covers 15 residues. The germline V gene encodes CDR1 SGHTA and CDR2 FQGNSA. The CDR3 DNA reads TGTGCCAGCAGCTTCTCGGTAGCGGCTAGAGATACGCAGTATTTT. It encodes CASSFSVAARDTQYF.

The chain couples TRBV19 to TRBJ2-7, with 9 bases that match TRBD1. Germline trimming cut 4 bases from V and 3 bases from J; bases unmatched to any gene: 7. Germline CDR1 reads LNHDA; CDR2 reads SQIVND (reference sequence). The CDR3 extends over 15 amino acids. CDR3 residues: CASSTPRGQGYEQYF. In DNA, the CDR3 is TGTGCCAGTAGTACGCCGAGGGGACAGGGCTACGAGCAGTACTTC.

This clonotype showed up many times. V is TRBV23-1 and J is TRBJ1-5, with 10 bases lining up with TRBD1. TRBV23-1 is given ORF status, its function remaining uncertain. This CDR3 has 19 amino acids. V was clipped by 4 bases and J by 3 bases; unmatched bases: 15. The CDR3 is CASSPSRTGGYRNNQPQHF. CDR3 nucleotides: TGCGCCAGCAGTCCTTCAAGGACAGGGGGATATAGAAACAATCAGCCCCAGCATTTT.

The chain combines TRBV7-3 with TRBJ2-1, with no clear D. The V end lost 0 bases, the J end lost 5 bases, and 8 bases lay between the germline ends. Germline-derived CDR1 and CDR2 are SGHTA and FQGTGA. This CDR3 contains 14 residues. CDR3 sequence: CASSLTYRDNEQFF. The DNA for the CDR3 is TGTGCCAGCAGCTTAACGTACCGGGACAATGAGCAGTTCTTC. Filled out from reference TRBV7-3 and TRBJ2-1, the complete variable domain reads GAGVSQTPSNKVTEKGKYVELRCDPISGHTALYWYRQSLGQGPEFLIYFQGTGAADDSGLPNDRFFAVRPEGSVSTLKIQRTERGDSAVYLCASSLTYRDNEQFFGPGTRLTVL.

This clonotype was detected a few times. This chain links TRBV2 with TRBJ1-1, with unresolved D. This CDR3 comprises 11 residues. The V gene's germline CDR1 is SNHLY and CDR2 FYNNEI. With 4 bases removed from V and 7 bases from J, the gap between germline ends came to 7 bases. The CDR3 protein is CASSGWNEAFF. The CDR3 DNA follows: TGTGCCAGCAGTGGTTGGAATGAAGCTTTCTTT.

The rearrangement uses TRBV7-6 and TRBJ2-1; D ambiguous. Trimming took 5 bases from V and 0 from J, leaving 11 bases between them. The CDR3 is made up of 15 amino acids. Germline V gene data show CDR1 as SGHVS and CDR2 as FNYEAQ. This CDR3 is CASSRTSSSYNEQFF. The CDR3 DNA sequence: TGTGCCAGCAGCCGAACGTCGAGCTCCTACAATGAGCAGTTCTTC.

CDR3 region: CASSLVQGTVSTEAFF. The CDR3 DNA reads TGTGCCAGCAGCTTAGTACAGGGTACTGTTTCCACTGAAGCTTTCTTT. This chain links TRBV7-2 with TRBJ1-1, with a tentative D call TRBD1 (6 bases). The CDR3 has 16 residues. Trimming shortened V by 1 base and J by 4 bases, and 16 bases separated the two germline ends. Germline V CDR1 and CDR2: SGHTA, FQGNSA.

CDR3 amino acids: CASSPLWSGDSNQPQHF. The CDR3 DNA sequence: TGTGCCAGCAGCCCCCTTTGGTCCGGGGATAGCAATCAGCCCCAGCATTTT. V and J are TRBV12-3 or TRBV12-4 and TRBJ1-5; no definite D call. This CDR3 has 17 amino acids. Trimming left V 6 bases short and J 0 bases short, with 18 bases between.

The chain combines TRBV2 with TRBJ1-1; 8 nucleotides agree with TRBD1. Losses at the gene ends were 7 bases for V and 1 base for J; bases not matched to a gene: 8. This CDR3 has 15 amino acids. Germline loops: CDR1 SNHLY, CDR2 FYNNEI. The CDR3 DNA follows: TGTGCCAGCACCACGGAGGGACAGGCGAACACTGAAGCTTTCTTT. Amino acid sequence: CASTTEGQANTEAFF.

This CDR3 is CASSQDATGANVLTF. The DNA for the CDR3 is TGTGCCAGCAGCCAAGATGCTACGGGGGCCAACGTCCTGACTTTC. The chain is built from TRBV3-1 and TRBJ2-6; D gene ambiguous. Germline values: CDR1 LGHDT, CDR2 YNNKEL (reference sequence). V was pared by 0 bases and J by 4 bases, with 7 bases between. CDR3 length: 15 residues.

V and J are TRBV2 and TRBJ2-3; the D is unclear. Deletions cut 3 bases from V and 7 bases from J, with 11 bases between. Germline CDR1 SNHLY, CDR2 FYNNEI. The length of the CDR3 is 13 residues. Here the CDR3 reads CASSEDRLYTQYF. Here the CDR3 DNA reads TGTGCCAGCAGTGAGGACCGTCTGTATACGCAGTATTTT.

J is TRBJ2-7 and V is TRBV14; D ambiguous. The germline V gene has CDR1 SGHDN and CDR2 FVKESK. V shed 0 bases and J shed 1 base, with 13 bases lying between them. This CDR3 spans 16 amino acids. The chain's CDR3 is CASSQDRSRFSYEQYF. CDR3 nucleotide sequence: TGTGCCAGCAGCCAAGATCGATCCAGGTTTTCCTACGAGCAGTACTTC.

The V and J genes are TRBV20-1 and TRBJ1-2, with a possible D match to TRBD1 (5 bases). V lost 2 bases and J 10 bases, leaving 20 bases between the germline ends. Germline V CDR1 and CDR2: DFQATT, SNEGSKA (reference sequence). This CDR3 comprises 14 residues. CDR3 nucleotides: TGCAGTGCTAGAAAGCCCGCGGGACGCCGGGACTACACCTTC. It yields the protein CSARKPAGRRDYTF.